The rows below give T cell receptor beta chains drawn from one sample of a study of cytomegalovirus exposure and HLA in healthy donors. TCRdb's copy holds only in-frame clones and misses some; the assay was immunoSEQ multiplex PCR. Counted here are 130,000 or so clones, just under 75% occurring once; the ten biggest clones make up 6.5% to 8%. The sequenced material came from PBMCs. These receptors were taken from a man aged 35 to 55 in good health and CMV-seropositive. The CDR3 runs from the conserved cysteine through the conserved F or W. Fields, in order: CDR3 DNA, CDR3 protein, D gene, V gene, J gene, clone size. The D gene is left open where the match is weak. Rows give clone size only sometimes, using once, few, many, or a class for an expanded clone.

CDR3 DNA: TGCGCCAGCAGCGCTGGTCCAGGGTACTATGGCTACACCTTC
CDR3 protein: CASSAGPGYYGYTF
D gene: NA
V gene: TRBV5-1
J gene: TRBJ1-2
clone size: NA

CDR3 DNA: TGTGCCAGCAGTGAAGCGCGACAGGGCTACGAGCAGTACTTC
CDR3 protein: CASSEARQGYEQYF
D gene: TRBD1
V gene: TRBV6-1
J gene: TRBJ2-7
clone size: NA

CDR3 DNA: TGTGCCAGCAGCGTCGTGGGGGGAGGCTACACCTTC
CDR3 protein: CASSVVGGGYTF
D gene: NA
V gene: TRBV9
J gene: TRBJ1-2
clone size: few

CDR3 DNA: TGTGCCAGCAGCGGAGGGGGACAGGGAACCAAAAACATTCAGTACTTC
CDR3 protein: CASSGGGQGTKNIQYF
D gene: TRBD1
V gene: TRBV9
J gene: TRBJ2-4
clone size: NA

CDR3 DNA: TGTGCCAGCAGCACCTTGGGTCGGGCCAGGGGGGCTTTCTTT
CDR3 protein: CASSTLGRARGAFF
D gene: TRBD1
V gene: TRBV11-2
J gene: TRBJ1-1
clone size: NA

CDR3 DNA: TGTGCCAGCGCGGACAGGGGGGATCAGCCCCAGCATTTT
CDR3 protein: CASADRGDQPQHF
D gene: TRBD1
V gene: TRBV19
J gene: TRBJ1-5
clone size: NA

CDR3 DNA: TGTGCCAGCAGTGAAGGACAGGGGTGGGATGAGCAGTTCTTC
CDR3 protein: CASSEGQGWDEQFF
D gene: TRBD1
V gene: TRBV6-4
J gene: TRBJ2-1
clone size: NA

CDR3 DNA: TGCGCCAGCAGCTCCTCAGGGGTCCCTGAAGCTTTCTTT
CDR3 protein: CASSSSGVPEAFF
D gene: NA
V gene: TRBV5-1
J gene: TRBJ1-1
clone size: NA

CDR3 DNA: TGTGCCAGCAGTTTACCCATCCCCCCCGACTATGATGAGCAGTTCTTC
CDR3 protein: CASSLPIPPDYDEQFF
D gene: NA
V gene: TRBV28
J gene: TRBJ2-1
clone size: NA

CDR3 DNA: TGCGCCAGCAGCCAATTTGTCGAGCGGGAGATTTCCTACAATGAGCAGTTCTTC
CDR3 protein: CASSQFVEREISYNEQFF
D gene: TRBD2
V gene: TRBV4-1
J gene: TRBJ2-1
clone size: NA

CDR3 DNA: TGTGCCAGCAGTGACCAGGGTTTTTCCGAGCAGTACTTC
CDR3 protein: CASSDQGFSEQYF
D gene: NA
V gene: TRBV27
J gene: TRBJ2-7
clone size: NA

CDR3 DNA: TGCGCCAGCAGCCCGAGCGGGAGTAGGACTAGCACAGATACGCAGTATTTT
CDR3 protein: CASSPSGSRTSTDTQYF
D gene: TRBD2
V gene: TRBV5-1
J gene: TRBJ2-3
clone size: NA

CDR3 DNA: TGTGCCAGCAGCCGTTCGGGACAGGGGGCTTATGGCTACACCTTC
CDR3 protein: CASSRSGQGAYGYTF
D gene: TRBD1
V gene: TRBV11-2
J gene: TRBJ1-2
clone size: few

CDR3 DNA: TGTGCCTGGAGTGTACCACCAGGGATTAGAGGTCGCGAGCAGTACTTC
CDR3 protein: CAWSVPPGIRGREQYF
D gene: NA
V gene: TRBV30
J gene: TRBJ2-7
clone size: NA

CDR3 DNA: TGTGCCAGCAGTTCCGAGGCAGCCTATGGCTACACCTTC
CDR3 protein: CASSSEAAYGYTF
D gene: NA
V gene: TRBV7-8
J gene: TRBJ1-2
clone size: few

CDR3 DNA: TGTGCCAGCAGGCAACCGGGACAGGTCTATGGCTACACCTTC
CDR3 protein: CASRQPGQVYGYTF
D gene: TRBD1
V gene: TRBV6-6
J gene: TRBJ1-2
clone size: once

CDR3 DNA: TGTGCCAGCAGCTTGGAGCTAGCGGGGGGGAAGTCAGATACGCAGTATTTT
CDR3 protein: CASSLELAGGKSDTQYF
D gene: TRBD2
V gene: TRBV5-4
J gene: TRBJ2-3
clone size: NA

CDR3 DNA: TGTGCCTCAGCAGAAGAGGCCGGGGAGCTGTTTTTT
CDR3 protein: CASAEEAGELFF
D gene: NA
V gene: TRBV28
J gene: TRBJ2-2
clone size: NA

CDR3 DNA: TGTGCCAGCAGCGCCGGGGGACCAACCTACGAGCAGTACTTC
CDR3 protein: CASSAGGPTYEQYF
D gene: NA
V gene: TRBV9
J gene: TRBJ2-7
clone size: NA

CDR3 DNA: TGTGCCAGCAGCCTAACGGACAGGGCGAACTATGGCTACACCTTC
CDR3 protein: CASSLTDRANYGYTF
D gene: TRBD1
V gene: TRBV11-2
J gene: TRBJ1-2
clone size: NA

CDR3 DNA: TGTGCCAGTTCAAGGGCCCAGGGCCCCTACGAGCAGTACTTC
CDR3 protein: CASSRAQGPYEQYF
D gene: NA
V gene: TRBV6-5
J gene: TRBJ2-7
clone size: NA

CDR3 DNA: TGTGCCAGCAGTTTACGGACAGGGACGGGCAATCAGCCCCAGCATTTT
CDR3 protein: CASSLRTGTGNQPQHF
D gene: TRBD1
V gene: TRBV28
J gene: TRBJ1-5
clone size: NA

CDR3 DNA: TGTGCCAGCAGCTACACCGGGATAAACACCGGGGAGCTGTTTTTT
CDR3 protein: CASSYTGINTGELFF
D gene: NA
V gene: TRBV21-1
J gene: TRBJ2-2
clone size: NA

CDR3 DNA: TGTGCCAGCAGCCTCCCTAGCGGGGGGAAAGAGACCCAGTACTTC
CDR3 protein: CASSLPSGGKETQYF
D gene: TRBD2
V gene: TRBV11-2
J gene: TRBJ2-5
clone size: NA

CDR3 DNA: TGTGCCAGCAGCACAAAGAGGCTAGCGGGAGTTCTCCACATAGAGACCCAGTACTTC
CDR3 protein: CASSTKRLAGVLHIETQYF
D gene: TRBD2
V gene: TRBV7-9
J gene: TRBJ2-5
clone size: NA

CDR3 DNA: TGCACCAGCATCGACCGGACAGGGGAGGATCGGCAGCCCCAGCATTTT
CDR3 protein: CTSIDRTGEDRQPQHF
D gene: NA
V gene: TRBV1
J gene: TRBJ1-5
clone size: NA